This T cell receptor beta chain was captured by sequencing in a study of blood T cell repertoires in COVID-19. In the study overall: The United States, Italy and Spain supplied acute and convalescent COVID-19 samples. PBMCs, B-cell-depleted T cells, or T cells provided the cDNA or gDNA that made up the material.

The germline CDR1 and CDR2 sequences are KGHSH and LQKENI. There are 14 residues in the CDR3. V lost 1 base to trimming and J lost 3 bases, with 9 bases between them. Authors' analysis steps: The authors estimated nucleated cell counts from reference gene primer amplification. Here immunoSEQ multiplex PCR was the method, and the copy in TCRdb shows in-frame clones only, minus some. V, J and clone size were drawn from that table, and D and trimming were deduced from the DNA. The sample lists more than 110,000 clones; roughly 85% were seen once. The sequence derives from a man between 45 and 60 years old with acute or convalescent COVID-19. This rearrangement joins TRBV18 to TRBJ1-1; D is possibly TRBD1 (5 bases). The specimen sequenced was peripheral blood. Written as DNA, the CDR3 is TGTGCCAGCTCACCACGGGGGGGGGACACTGAAGCTTTCTTT. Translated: CASSPRGGDTEAFF.